Presented here are 27 T cell receptor beta chains from one specimen sequenced in a study of PD-L1 blockade in urothelial cancer. The repertoire was sequenced with immunoSEQ multiplex PCR; TCRdb's copy has only in-frame clones and lacks some. The table includes roughly 51,000 clones, roughly 88% detected once. Time point reported: peripheral blood 6 weeks after treatment start. The material sequenced was PBMCs, taken around atezolizumab (anti-PD-L1) treatment. These TCRs come from a man in his forties or fifties with urothelial cancer.

This clone was seen a few times. This chain connects TRBV15 to TRBJ1-2; a possible D gene is TRBD1 (5 bases). The CDR3 length is 16 residues. The V gene lost 0 bases and the J gene lost 8 bases, with 19 bases spanning the gap. Germline V gene sequence: CDR1 LNHNV, CDR2 YYDKDF (reference sequence). CDR3: CATSRDRRGPRNGYTF. The CDR3 bases are TGTGCCACCAGCAGAGATCGGAGGGGACCAAGAAACGGCTACACCTTC.

This sequence joins TRBV4-2 and TRBJ2-3; 14 bases are shared with TRBD2. The V gene's germline CDR1 is LGHNA and CDR2 YNFKEQ. The CDR3 totals 17 residues. V gave up 2 bases and J gave up 5 bases; unmatched junction bases: 6. The CDR3 is CASSQKGLAGDVDTQYF. DNA for the CDR3: TGTGCCAGCAGCCAAAAGGGACTAGCGGGGGATGTAGATACGCAGTATTTT.

This chain joins TRBV4-2 and TRBJ1-3, with D possibly matching TRBD1 (6 bases). The V gene's germline CDR1 is LGHNA and CDR2 YNFKEQ. Trimming took off 0 bases at V and 2 bases at J, with 20 bases between the two ends. This CDR3 contains 19 residues. This CDR3 reads CASSQDQTGHSATGNTIYF. The CDR3 DNA reads as TGTGCCAGCAGCCAAGATCAGACAGGCCACTCTGCTACTGGAAACACCATATATTTT.

The CDR3 sequence is CASSLYRRTSGSSSTDTQYF. The CDR3, as DNA: TGTGCCAGCAGCTTATACCGTCGGACTAGCGGGAGCTCTAGCACAGATACGCAGTATTTT. The chain recombines TRBV13 with TRBJ2-3; the match to TRBD2 covers 13 bases. Losses at the gene ends were 2 bases for V and 0 bases for J; bases not matched to a gene: 11. CDR1 is PRHDT and CDR2 is FYEKMQ in the germline V gene (reference sequence). The CDR3 consists of 20 residues.

The chain links TRBV30 to TRBJ2-3, with 9 bases aligning to TRBD2. The CDR3 runs 14 residues. Germline lookup yields CDR1 GTSNPN and CDR2 SVGIG (reference sequence). V trimming: 5 bases; J trimming: 0 bases; junction bases outside the gene matches: 3. Written as DNA, the CDR3 is TGTGCCTGGGCTAGCGGGGTTAGCACAGATACGCAGTATTTT. Protein: CAWASGVSTDTQYF.

The chain recombines TRBV25-1 with TRBJ1-1; possible D gene TRBD1, 6 bases. CDR3 length: 17 residues. Trimming cost V 4 bases and J 4 bases, with 22 bases left between them. Looked up from germline, CDR1 is MGHDK and CDR2 is SYGVNS. DNA of the CDR3: TGTGCCAGCAGTGTGGGACAACGGGGAAGTTGGGCCACTGAAGCTTTCTTT. Translated, it gives CASSVGQRGSWATEAFF.

The chain has TRBV15 and TRBJ2-1; maybe TRBD2 (6 bases). Trimming removed 2 bases from V and 0 bases from J, with 11 bases in between. The CDR3 contains 16 residues. Germline V gene sequence: CDR1 LNHNV, CDR2 YYDKDF (reference sequence). The CDR3 nucleotides are TGTGCCACCAGCAGATCACGGGGGAGCTCCTACAATGAGCAGTTCTTC. Translated, it gives CATSRSRGSSYNEQFF.

This clone was seen more than once but under ten times. The chain combines TRBV10-2 with TRBJ1-1, with 9 bases identical to TRBD1. There are 17 residues in the CDR3. The V gene's germline CDR1 is WSHSY and CDR2 SAAADI. The junction had 15 bases not matched to a gene; V was cut back by 5 bases and J by 5 bases. CDR3 sequence: CASSSVPGQGPGTEAFF. The CDR3 nucleotides read TGCGCCAGCAGTAGCGTCCCGGGACAGGGACCGGGGACTGAAGCTTTCTTT.

Comments on this clone: Other nucleotide sequences in the sample specify the same CDR3. The V and J genes are TRBV18 and TRBJ2-3, with 11 bases matching TRBD2. The CDR3 length is 16 residues. V lost 6 bases and J lost 2; bases outside the gene matches: 7. The germline V gene has CDR1 KGHSH and CDR2 LQKENI. The CDR3 DNA is TGTGCCAGCTCCCCGTTAGCGGGAGGGTTCACAGATACGCAGTATTTT. Protein product: CASSPLAGGFTDTQYF. Looking up the rest from reference TRBV18 and TRBJ2-3 gives the full variable domain: NAGVMQNPRHLVRRRGQEARLRCSPMKGHSHVYWYRQLPEEGLKFMVYLQKENIIDESGMPKERFSAEFPKEGPSILRIQQVVRGDSAAYFCASSPLAGGFTDTQYFGPGTRLTVL.

This clone is a singleton in its sample. The chain links TRBV15 to TRBJ1-6, with TRBD1 matching 9 bases. Germline CDR1 and CDR2: LNHNV and YYDKDF (reference sequence). This CDR3 region has 17 residues. V trimming: 0 bases; J trimming: 7 bases; junction bases outside the gene matches: 7. CDR3 loop: CATSRDKGQGGNSPLHF. The DNA for the CDR3 is TGTGCCACCAGCAGAGATAAGGGACAGGGAGGGAATTCACCCCTCCACTTT.

V and J are TRBV9 and TRBJ2-6; maybe TRBD1 (6 bases). This CDR3 has 18 amino acids. Germline-derived CDR1 and CDR2 are SGDLS and YYNGEE. The germline V and J ends were trimmed by 4 bases and 0 bases, with 17 bases remaining between them. Written as DNA, the CDR3 is TGTGCCAGCAGCCACACCTCAGGGGCCCCCTCTGGGGCCAACGTCCTGACTTTC. Protein product: CASSHTSGAPSGANVLTF.

The chain carries TRBV27 and TRBJ2-7; D is possibly TRBD2 (6 bases). The CDR3 runs 14 residues. Germline V gene data show CDR1 as MNHEY and CDR2 as SMNVEV (reference sequence). The ends were cut back, 5 bases at V and 5 bases at J, with 16 bases in the middle. CDR3 in DNA: TGTGCCAGCAGTCTTGACCGACTAGTCCACGAGCAGTACTTC. Its protein is CASSLDRLVHEQYF.

V gene TRBV6-6 combines with J gene TRBJ1-2; 10 bases line up with TRBD1. J was trimmed by 0 bases and V by 4 bases; bases with no gene match: 5. The CDR3 contains 16 residues. Germline V gene data show CDR1 as MNHNY and CDR2 as SVGAGI (reference sequence). This chain's CDR3 is CASSSTGGRANYGYTF. CDR3 nucleotides: TGTGCCAGCAGTTCGACAGGGGGCCGAGCTAACTATGGCTACACCTTC.

V and J are TRBV5-1 and TRBJ2-7; 7 bases are shared with TRBD2. This CDR3 has 15 amino acids. J lost 6 bases, V lost 4 bases, and 13 bases had no gene match. The germline gives CDR1 SGHRS, CDR2 YFSETQ. The CDR3 nucleotides read TGCGCCAGCAGCCCCCCAGAGCGGGGCACTCCCGAGCAGTACTTC. Its translation is CASSPPERGTPEQYF.

V usage is TRBV5-1 and J usage is TRBJ1-3; D ambiguous. V gave up 4 bases and J gave up 0 bases, with 17 bases separating them. The CDR3 length is 17 residues. Per germline, CDR1 SGHRS and CDR2 YFSETQ. CDR3 residues: CASSPTDAGNSGNTIYF. DNA of the CDR3: TGCGCCAGCAGCCCAACTGATGCAGGAAACTCTGGAAACACCATATATTTT. The full variable domain, completed using reference TRBV5-1 and TRBJ1-3, is KAGVTQTPRYLIKTRGQQVTLSCSPISGHRSVSWYQQTPGQGLQFLFEYFSETQRNKGNFPGRFSGRQFSNSRSEMNVSTLELGDSALYLCASSPTDAGNSGNTIYFGEGSWLTVV.

The CDR3 region is CASSYGTGPYEQYF. Written as DNA, the CDR3 is TGTGCCAGCAGCTATGGGACAGGGCCATACGAGCAGTACTTC. The chain couples TRBV7-9 to TRBJ2-7; 9 nucleotides line up with TRBD1. This CDR3 region has 14 residues. The trim removed 4 bases at V and 4 bases at J, leaving 5 bases unmatched. CDR1 and CDR2 from the germline V gene are SEHNR and FQNEAQ (reference sequence).

This chain joins TRBV7-2 and TRBJ2-5, with a possible D match to TRBD1 (5 bases). CDR1 and CDR2 (germline): SGHTA, FQGNSA. V lost 2 bases and J 4 bases, leaving 11 bases between the germline ends. This CDR3 spans 14 amino acids. CDR3 residues: CASSLSGRVETQYF. DNA of the CDR3: TGTGCCAGCAGCTTATCAGGCAGGGTAGAGACCCAGTACTTC.

About this clone: Within the sample, other DNA sequences also encode this same CDR3. This sequence joins TRBV5-5 and TRBJ2-1, with TRBD2 matching over 12 bases. V trimming: 2 bases; J trimming: 7 bases; junction bases outside the gene matches: 10. This CDR3 is 17 amino acids long. CDR1 is SGHKS, CDR2 YYEKEE, per germline (reference sequence). In DNA form, the CDR3 reads TGTGCCAGCAGCTTTAGACTAGCGGGAGCCCTAGGGAATGAGCAGTTCTTC. Its translation is CASSFRLAGALGNEQFF.

The chain links TRBV2 to TRBJ2-2; D is possibly TRBD2 (6 bases). V was clipped by 4 bases and J by 1 base, with 10 bases between them. Germline V gene lookup returns CDR1 SNHLY and CDR2 FYNNEI. The CDR3 has 15 amino acids. The CDR3 protein is CASSGDGGNTGELFF. The CDR3 DNA is TGTGCCAGCAGTGGCGACGGGGGGAACACCGGGGAGCTGTTTTTT.

As DNA, the CDR3 is TGTGCCAGTAGTCCAACCGGACCCAGGTCGGGGGAAAAACTGTTTTTT. Protein sequence: CASSPTGPRSGEKLFF. The V gene is TRBV19, the J gene TRBJ1-4; D not resolved. The CDR3 covers 16 residues. The V gene's germline CDR1 is LNHDA and CDR2 SQIVND (reference sequence). With 5 bases removed from V and 8 bases from J, the gap between germline ends came to 21 bases.

V gene TRBV19 combines with J gene TRBJ2-2; D not certain. In germline, CDR1 is LNHDA, CDR2 SQIVND (reference sequence). The CDR3 has 14 amino acids. V was shortened by 3 bases and J by 6 bases, with 11 bases between the two germline ends. CDR3 in amino acids: CASSIWQVSGELFF. Here the CDR3 DNA reads TGTGCCAGTAGTATTTGGCAGGTCTCCGGGGAGCTGTTTTTT.

Remarks on this clone: Sequence at one end of the junction differs from germline and may be a read error. V and J are TRBV10-1 and TRBJ1-1; D is unclear. The CDR3 runs to 14 residues. The germline CDR1 and CDR2 sequences are WNHNN and SYGVQD (reference sequence). The CDR3 DNA sequence: TGCGCCAGCAAAGCCGGGATACGAGACACTGAGGCTTTCTTT. Amino acid sequence: CASKAGIRDTEAFF.

This chain joins TRBV2 and TRBJ2-7, with D possibly TRBD2 on 6 matching bases. V shed 8 bases and J shed 3 bases, with 23 bases lying between them. This CDR3 contains 16 residues. From germline, CDR1 is SNHLY and CDR2 FYNNEI. The CDR3 sequence is CASVSPSSVQNYEQYF. DNA of the CDR3: TGTGCCAGCGTCTCACCTTCTAGCGTACAAAACTACGAGCAGTACTTC. Complete variable domain (other parts from reference TRBV2 and TRBJ2-7): EPEVTQTPSHQVTQMGQEVILRCVPISNHLYFYWYRQILGQKVEFLVSFYNNEISEKSEIFDDQFSVERPDGSNFTLKIRSTKLEDSAMYFCASVSPSSVQNYEQYFGPGTRLTVT.

This chain joins TRBV18 and TRBJ2-5; D may be TRBD2 (5 bases). This CDR3 has 14 amino acids. The V gene lost 6 bases and the J gene lost 1 base, with 12 bases spanning the gap. The germline V gene encodes CDR1 KGHSH and CDR2 LQKENI. The CDR3 reads CASSLGLIQETQYF. The CDR3 DNA follows: TGTGCCAGCTCCCTTGGACTGATCCAAGAGACCCAGTACTTC.

V usage is TRBV5-1 and J usage is TRBJ1-1, with a weak D call TRBD1 (5 bases). CDR1 SGHRS and CDR2 YFSETQ come from the germline V gene. The CDR3 contains 14 residues. V was trimmed by 4 bases and J by 1 base, leaving 11 bases between them. The CDR3 spells CASSINTGNTEAFF. CDR3 sequence (DNA): TGCGCCAGCAGCATTAATACAGGGAACACTGAAGCTTTCTTT.

This chain links TRBV5-1 with TRBJ1-2; TRBD1 matches 8 bases. The CDR3 runs 18 residues. Germline-derived CDR1 and CDR2 are SGHRS and YFSETQ. J gave up 0 bases and V 2 bases, and 12 bases lay outside the gene matches. The CDR3: CASSFPVGTGDTNYGYTF. The CDR3 coding sequence is TGCGCCAGCAGCTTCCCGGTCGGGACAGGTGATACTAACTATGGCTACACCTTC.

The chain recombines TRBV5-6 with TRBJ2-2; 9 bases are shared with TRBD2. V lost 1 base and J lost 4; bases outside the gene matches: 5. The CDR3 is 16 amino acids. Germline V CDR1 and CDR2: SGHDT, YYEEEE. DNA of the CDR3: TGTGCCAGCAGCTTGCGTCTAGCGGGACTCACCGGGGAGCTGTTTTTT. This encodes CASSLRLAGLTGELFF.